This T cell receptor beta chain was sequenced for a study of cytomegalovirus exposure and HLA in healthy donors. The CDR3 runs to 13 residues. Trimming pared 4 bases from V and 0 bases from J, leaving 4 bases between. CDR1 SNHLY and CDR2 FYNNEI come from the germline V gene. This clone was observed once. Its antigen is unknown. Study-wide results and caveats: A later analysis, which compared TCR beta chains of equal frequency, found the HLA-associated ones more clonally expanded. TRBV6-2, TRBV6-3 and some other V segments were excluded as indistinguishable. Investigators reported 164 TCR beta chains as tied to cytomegalovirus.

Primers: 60 Vbeta forward and 13 Jbeta reverse. Assay used: immunoSEQ multiplex PCR; TCRdb lists only in-frame clones, some missing. The sample records roughly 130,000 clones, approximately 80% being singletons. V is TRBV2 and J is TRBJ1-5; unclear D gene. The origin of this receptor is a man aged 25 to 45 in good health and CMV-seronegative. The sequencing sample was made of PBMCs. In nucleotides, the CDR3 is TGTGCCAGCAGTGCCCGTAGCAATCAGCCCCAGCATTTT. As protein: CASSARSNQPQHF.